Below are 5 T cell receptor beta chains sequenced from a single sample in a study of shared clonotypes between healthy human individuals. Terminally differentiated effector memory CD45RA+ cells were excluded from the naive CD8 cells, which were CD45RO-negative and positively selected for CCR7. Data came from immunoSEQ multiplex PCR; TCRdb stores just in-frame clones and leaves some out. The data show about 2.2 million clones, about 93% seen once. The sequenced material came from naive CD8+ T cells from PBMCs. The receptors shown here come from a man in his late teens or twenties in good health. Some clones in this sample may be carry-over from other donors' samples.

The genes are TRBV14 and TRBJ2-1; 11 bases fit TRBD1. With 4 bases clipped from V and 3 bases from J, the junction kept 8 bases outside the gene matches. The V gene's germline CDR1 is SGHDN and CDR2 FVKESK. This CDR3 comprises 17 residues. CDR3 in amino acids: CASSLRKGQGVYNEQFF. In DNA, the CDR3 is TGTGCCAGCAGCCTTAGGAAGGGACAGGGGGTCTACAATGAGCAGTTCTTC.

Written as DNA, the CDR3 is TGCGCCAGCAGCCAATCGTCAGGAGAGGGTCCCTACAATGAGCAGTTCTTC. This sequence encodes CASSQSSGEGPYNEQFF. The genes are TRBV4-1 and TRBJ2-1; possibly TRBD2 for D (5 bases). Trimming removed 2 bases from V and 2 bases from J, with 16 bases in between. CDR1 is MGHRA and CDR2 is YSYEKL in the germline V gene. The CDR3 covers 17 residues.

CDR3 protein: CASSSGTYPYNEQFF. Written as DNA, the CDR3 is TGTGCCAGCAGTAGTGGGACCTACCCCTACAATGAGCAGTTCTTC. The rearrangement joins TRBV6-1 to TRBJ2-1; the D gene could be TRBD1 or TRBD2 (5 bases each). The ends were cut back, 5 bases at V and 2 bases at J, with 13 bases in the middle. In germline, CDR1 is MNHNS, CDR2 SASEGT. This CDR3 region has 15 residues.

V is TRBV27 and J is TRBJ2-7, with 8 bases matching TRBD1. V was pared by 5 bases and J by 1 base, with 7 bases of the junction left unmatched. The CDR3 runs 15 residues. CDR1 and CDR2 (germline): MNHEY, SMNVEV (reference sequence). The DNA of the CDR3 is TGTGCCAGCAGTACGAGGACAGGGAGTTCCTACGAGCAGTACTTC. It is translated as CASSTRTGSSYEQYF.

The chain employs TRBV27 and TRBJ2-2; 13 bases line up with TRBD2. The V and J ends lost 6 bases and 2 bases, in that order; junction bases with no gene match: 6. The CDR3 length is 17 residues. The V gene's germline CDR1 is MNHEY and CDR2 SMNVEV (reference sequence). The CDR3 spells CASSSPGLAGNTGELFF. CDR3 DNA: TGTGCCAGCAGCTCCCCGGGACTAGCGGGAAACACCGGGGAGCTGTTTTTT.